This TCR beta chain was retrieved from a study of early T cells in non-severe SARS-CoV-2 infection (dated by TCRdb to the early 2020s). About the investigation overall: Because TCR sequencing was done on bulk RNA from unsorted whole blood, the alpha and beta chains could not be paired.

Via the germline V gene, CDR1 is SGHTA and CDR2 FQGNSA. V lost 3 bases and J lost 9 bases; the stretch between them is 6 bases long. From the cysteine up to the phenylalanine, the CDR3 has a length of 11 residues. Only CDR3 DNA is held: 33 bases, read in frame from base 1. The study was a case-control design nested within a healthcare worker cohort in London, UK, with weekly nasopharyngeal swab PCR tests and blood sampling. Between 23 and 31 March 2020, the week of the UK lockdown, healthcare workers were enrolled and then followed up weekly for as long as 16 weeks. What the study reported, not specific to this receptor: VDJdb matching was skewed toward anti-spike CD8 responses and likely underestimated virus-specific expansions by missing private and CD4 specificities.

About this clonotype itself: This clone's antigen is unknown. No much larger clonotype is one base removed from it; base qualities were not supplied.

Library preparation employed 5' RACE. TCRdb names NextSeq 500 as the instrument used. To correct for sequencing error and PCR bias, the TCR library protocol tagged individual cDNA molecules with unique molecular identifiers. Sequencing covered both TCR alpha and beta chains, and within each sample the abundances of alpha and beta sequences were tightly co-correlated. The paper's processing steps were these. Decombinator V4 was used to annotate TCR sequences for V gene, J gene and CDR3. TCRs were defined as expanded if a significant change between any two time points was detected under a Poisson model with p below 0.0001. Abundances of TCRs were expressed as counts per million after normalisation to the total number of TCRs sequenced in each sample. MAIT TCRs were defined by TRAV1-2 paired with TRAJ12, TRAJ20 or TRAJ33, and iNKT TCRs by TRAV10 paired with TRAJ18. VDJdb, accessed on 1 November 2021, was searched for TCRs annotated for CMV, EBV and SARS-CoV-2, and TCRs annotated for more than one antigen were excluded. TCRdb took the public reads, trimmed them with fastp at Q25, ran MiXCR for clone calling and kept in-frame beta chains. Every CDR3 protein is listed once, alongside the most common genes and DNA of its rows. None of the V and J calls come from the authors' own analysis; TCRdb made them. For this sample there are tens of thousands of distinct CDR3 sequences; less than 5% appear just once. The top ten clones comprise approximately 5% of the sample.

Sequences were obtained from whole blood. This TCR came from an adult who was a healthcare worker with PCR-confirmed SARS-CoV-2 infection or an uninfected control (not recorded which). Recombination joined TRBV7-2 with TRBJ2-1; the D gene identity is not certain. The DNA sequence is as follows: TGTGCCAGCAGCTTCCCGGGTGAGCAGTTCTTC. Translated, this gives CASSFPGEQFF.